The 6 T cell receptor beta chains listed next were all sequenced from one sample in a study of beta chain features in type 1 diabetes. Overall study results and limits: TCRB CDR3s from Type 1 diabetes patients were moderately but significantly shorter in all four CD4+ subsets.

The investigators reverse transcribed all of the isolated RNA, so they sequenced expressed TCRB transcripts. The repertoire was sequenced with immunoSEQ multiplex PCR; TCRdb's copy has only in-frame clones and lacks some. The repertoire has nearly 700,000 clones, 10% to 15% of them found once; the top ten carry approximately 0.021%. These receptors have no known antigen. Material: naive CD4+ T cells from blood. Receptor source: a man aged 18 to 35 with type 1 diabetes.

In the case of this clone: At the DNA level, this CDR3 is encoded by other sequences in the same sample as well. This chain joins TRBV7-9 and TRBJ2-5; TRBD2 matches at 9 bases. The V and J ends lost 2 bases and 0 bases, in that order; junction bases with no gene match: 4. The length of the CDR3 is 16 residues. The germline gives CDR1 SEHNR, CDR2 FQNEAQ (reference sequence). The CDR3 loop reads CASSLRLAVYQETQYF. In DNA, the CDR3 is TGTGCCAGCAGCTTACGACTAGCGGTGTACCAAGAGACCCAGTACTTC.

The CDR3 sequence: CASSRGAESLDNNEQFF. Written as DNA, the CDR3 is TGTGCCAGCAGCCGAGGAGCGGAGTCACTAGACAACAATGAGCAGTTCTTC. The chain combines TRBV4-2 with TRBJ2-1, with D possibly matching TRBD2 (5 bases). Germline V lookup: CDR1 LGHNA, CDR2 YNFKEQ. The CDR3 contains 17 residues. Trimming pared 4 bases from V and 5 bases from J, leaving 21 bases between.

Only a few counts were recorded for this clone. The CDR3 reads CASSQDSGLGLLDTQYF. CDR3 DNA sequence: TGCGCCAGCAGCCAAGATTCGGGGCTGGGACTTTTGGATACGCAGTATTTT. The chain recombines TRBV4-1 with TRBJ2-3; possible D gene TRBD2, 6 bases. CDR1 MGHRA and CDR2 YSYEKL come from the germline V gene. The CDR3 consists of 17 residues. V lost 0 bases, J lost 6 bases, and 19 bases lay in between.

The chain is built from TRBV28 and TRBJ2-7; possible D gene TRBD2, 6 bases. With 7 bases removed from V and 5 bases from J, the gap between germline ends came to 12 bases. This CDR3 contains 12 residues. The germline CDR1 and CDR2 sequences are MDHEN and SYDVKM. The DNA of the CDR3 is TGTGCCAGCACTACGGGGGTCGACGAGCAGTACTTC. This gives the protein CASTTGVDEQYF.

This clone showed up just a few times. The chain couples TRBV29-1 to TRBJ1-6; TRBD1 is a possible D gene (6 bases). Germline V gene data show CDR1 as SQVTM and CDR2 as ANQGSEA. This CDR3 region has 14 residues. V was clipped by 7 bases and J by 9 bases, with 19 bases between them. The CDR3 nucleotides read TGCAGCGCCCTCCTACAGGGTTTGGGTTCACCCCTCCACTTT. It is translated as CSALLQGLGSPLHF.

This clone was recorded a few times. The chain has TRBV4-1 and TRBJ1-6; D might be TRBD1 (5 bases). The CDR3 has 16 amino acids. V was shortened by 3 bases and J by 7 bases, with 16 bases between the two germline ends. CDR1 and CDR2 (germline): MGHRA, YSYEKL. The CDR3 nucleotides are TGCGCCAGCAGCCAGATAGGGGCAGGGCAAAATTCACCCCTCCACTTT. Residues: CASSQIGAGQNSPLHF.